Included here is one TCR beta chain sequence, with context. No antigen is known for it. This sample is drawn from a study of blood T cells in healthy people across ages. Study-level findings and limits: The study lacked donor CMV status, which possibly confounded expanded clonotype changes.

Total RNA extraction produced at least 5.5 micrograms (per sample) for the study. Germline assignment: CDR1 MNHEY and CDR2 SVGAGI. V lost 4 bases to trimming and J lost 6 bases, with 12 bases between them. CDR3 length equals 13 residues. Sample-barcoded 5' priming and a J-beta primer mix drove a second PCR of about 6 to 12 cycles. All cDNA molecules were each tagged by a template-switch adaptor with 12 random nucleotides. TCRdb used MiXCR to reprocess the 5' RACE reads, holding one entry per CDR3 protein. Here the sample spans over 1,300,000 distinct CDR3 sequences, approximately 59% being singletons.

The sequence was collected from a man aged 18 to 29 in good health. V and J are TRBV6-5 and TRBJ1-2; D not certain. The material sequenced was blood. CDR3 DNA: TGTGCCAGCAGTTCCGAGTGGCGCCATGGCTACACCTTC. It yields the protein CASSSEWRHGYTF.